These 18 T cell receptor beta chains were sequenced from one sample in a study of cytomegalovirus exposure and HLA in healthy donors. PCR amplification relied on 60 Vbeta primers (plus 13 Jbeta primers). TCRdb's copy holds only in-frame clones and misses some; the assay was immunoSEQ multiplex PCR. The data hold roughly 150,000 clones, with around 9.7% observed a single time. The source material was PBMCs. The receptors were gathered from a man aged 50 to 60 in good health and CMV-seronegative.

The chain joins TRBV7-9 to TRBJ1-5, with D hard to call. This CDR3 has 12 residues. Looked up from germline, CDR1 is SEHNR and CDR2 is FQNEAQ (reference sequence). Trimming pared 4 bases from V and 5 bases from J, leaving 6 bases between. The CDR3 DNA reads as TGTGCCAGCAGCTGGACTGATCAGCCCCAGCATTTT. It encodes CASSWTDQPQHF. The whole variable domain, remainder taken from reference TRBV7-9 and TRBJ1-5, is DTGVSQNPRHKITKRGQNVTFRCDPISEHNRLYWYRQTLGQGPEFLTYFQNEAQLEKSRLLSDRFSAERPKGSFSTLEIQRTEQGDSAMYLCASSWTDQPQHFGDGTRLSIL.

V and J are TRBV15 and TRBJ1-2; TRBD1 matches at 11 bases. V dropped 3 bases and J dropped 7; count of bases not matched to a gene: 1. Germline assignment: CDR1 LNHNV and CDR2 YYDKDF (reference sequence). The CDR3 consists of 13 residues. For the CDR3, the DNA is TGTGCCACCAGCAGGGACAGGGGGCTTGGCTACACCTTC. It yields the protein CATSRDRGLGYTF.

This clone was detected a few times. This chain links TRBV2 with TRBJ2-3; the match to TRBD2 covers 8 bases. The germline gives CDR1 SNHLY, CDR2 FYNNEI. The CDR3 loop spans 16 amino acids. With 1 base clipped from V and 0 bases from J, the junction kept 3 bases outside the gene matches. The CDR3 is CASSEDLAGSTDTQYF. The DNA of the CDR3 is TGTGCCAGCAGTGAAGATCTAGCGGGTAGCACAGATACGCAGTATTTT.

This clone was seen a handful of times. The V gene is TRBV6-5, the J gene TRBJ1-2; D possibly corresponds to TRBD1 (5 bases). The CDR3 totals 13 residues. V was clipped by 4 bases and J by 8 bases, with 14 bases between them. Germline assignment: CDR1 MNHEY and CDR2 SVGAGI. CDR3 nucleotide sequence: TGTGCCAGCAGTTTTAATTTCAGGGAAGGCTACACCTTC. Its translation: CASSFNFREGYTF.

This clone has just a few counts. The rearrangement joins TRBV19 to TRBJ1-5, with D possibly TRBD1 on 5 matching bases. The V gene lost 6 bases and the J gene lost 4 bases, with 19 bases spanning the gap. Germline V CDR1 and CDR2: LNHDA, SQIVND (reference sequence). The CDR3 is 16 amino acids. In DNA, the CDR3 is TGTGCCAGTAGCTCCCGTCCAGGGTCAGGTAATCAGCCCCAGCATTTT. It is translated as CASSSRPGSGNQPQHF.

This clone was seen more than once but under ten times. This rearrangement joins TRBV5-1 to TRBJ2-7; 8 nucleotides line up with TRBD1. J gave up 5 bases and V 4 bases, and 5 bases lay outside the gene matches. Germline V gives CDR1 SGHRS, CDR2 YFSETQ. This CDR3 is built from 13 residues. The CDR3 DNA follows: TGCGCCAGCAGCCGCAGGGGGCCCAACGAGCAGTACTTC. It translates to CASSRRGPNEQYF.

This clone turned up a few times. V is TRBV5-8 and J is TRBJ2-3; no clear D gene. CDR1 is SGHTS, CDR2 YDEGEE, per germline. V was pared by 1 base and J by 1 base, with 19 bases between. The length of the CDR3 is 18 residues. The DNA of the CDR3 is TGTGCCAGCAGCTTGTTCCAGTTTGGGCCAGGCCGCACAGATACGCAGTATTTT. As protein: CASSLFQFGPGRTDTQYF. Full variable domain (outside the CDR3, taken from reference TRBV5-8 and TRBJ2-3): EAGVTQSPTHLIKTRGQQATLRCSPISGHTSVYWYQQALGLGLQFLLWYDEGEERNRGNFPPRFSGRQFPNYSSELNVNALELEDSALYLCASSLFQFGPGRTDTQYFGPGTRLTVL.

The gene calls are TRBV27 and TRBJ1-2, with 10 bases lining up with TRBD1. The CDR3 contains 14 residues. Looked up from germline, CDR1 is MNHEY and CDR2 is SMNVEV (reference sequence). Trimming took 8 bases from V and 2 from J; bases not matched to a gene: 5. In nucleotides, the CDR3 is TGTGCCAGCTGGGACAGGGGAACGAACTATGGCTACACCTTC. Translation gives CASWDRGTNYGYTF.

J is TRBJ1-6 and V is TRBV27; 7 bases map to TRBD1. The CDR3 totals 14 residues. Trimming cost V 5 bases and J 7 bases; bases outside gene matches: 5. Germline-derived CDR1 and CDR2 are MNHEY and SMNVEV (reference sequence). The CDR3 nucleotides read TGTGCCAGCAGTCCGACAGGGATCAATTCACCCCTCCACTTT. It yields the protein CASSPTGINSPLHF.

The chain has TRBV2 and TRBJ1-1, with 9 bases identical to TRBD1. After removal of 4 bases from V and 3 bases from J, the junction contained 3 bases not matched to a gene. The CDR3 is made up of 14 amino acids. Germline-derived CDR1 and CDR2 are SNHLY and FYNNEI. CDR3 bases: TGTGCCAGCAGTGGGAGGACAGGGGACACTGAAGCTTTCTTT. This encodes CASSGRTGDTEAFF.

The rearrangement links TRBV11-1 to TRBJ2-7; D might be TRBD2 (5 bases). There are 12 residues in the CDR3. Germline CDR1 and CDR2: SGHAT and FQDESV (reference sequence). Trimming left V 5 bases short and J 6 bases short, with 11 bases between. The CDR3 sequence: CASSPPSPEQYF. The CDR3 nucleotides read TGTGCCAGCAGCCCACCTAGCCCCGAGCAGTACTTC.

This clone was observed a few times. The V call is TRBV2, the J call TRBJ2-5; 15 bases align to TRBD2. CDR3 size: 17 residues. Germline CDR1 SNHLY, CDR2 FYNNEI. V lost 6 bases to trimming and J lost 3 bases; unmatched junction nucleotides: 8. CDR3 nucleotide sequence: TGTGCCAGCAGCCGAAAGGGACTAGCGGGAGGAAAAGAGACCCAGTACTTC. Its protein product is CASSRKGLAGGKETQYF. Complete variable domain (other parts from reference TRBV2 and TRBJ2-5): EPEVTQTPSHQVTQMGQEVILRCVPISNHLYFYWYRQILGQKVEFLVSFYNNEISEKSEIFDDQFSVERPDGSNFTLKIRSTKLEDSAMYFCASSRKGLAGGKETQYFGPGTRLLVL.

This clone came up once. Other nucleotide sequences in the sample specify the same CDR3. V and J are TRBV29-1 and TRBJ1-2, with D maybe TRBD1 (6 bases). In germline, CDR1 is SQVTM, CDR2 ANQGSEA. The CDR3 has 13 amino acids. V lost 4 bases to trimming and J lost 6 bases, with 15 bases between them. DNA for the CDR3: TGCAGCGTTGCGGGGGGGGCATTCGATGGCTACACCTTC. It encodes CSVAGGAFDGYTF.

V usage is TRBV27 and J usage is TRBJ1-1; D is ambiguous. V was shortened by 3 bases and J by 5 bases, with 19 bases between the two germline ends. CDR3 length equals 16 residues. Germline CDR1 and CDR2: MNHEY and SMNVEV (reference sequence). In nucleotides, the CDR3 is TGTGCCAGCAGTTTCTCCCCCCGGGGTATTTGGACTGAAGCTTTCTTT. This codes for CASSFSPRGIWTEAFF.

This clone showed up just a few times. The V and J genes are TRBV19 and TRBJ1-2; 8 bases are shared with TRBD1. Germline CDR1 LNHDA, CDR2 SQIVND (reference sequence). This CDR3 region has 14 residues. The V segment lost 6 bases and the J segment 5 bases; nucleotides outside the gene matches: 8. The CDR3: CASSQDRAPYGYTF. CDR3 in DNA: TGTGCCAGTAGCCAGGACAGGGCCCCATATGGCTACACCTTC.

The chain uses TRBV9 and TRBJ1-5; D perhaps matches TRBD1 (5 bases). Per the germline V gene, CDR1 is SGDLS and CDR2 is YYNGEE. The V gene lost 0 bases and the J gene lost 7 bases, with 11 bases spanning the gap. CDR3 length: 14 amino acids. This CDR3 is CASSVGGDDQPQHF. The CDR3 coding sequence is TGTGCCAGCAGCGTAGGGGGGGACGACCAGCCCCAGCATTTT.

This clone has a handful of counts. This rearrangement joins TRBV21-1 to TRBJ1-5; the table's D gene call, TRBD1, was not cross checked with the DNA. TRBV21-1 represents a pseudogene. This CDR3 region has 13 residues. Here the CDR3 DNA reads TGTGCCAGCAGGTTGGGGCTCAATCAGCCCCAGCATTTT. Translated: CASRLGLNQPQHF.

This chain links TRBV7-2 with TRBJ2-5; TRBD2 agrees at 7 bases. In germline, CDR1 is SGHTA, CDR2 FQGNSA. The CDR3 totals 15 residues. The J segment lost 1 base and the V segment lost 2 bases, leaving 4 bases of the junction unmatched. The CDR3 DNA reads TGTGCCAGCAGCTTATTGGCGGGGGTCCAAGAGACCCAGTACTTC. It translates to CASSLLAGVQETQYF. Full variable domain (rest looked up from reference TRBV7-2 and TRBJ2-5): GAGVSQSPSNKVTEKGKDVELRCDPISGHTALYWYRQSLGQGLEFLIYFQGNSAPDKSGLPSDRFSAERTGGSVSTLTIQRTQQEDSAVYLCASSLLAGVQETQYFGPGTRLLVL.